The clone carrying this T cell receptor (beta chain) was seen only a few times. What it binds is unknown. Germline V gene lookup returns CDR1 SGHTA and CDR2 FQGNSA. V was pared by 11 bases and J by 8 bases, with 10 bases of the junction left unmatched. This CDR3 has 13 residues. The sample comes from a study of CD8 T cells in ankylosing spondylitis. Study results and limitations: Clones linked with disease were CD8+ and fairly uncommon in the peripheral blood. There was a TCR beta motif, made of several highly homologous variants, that appeared characteristic of ankylosing spondylitis blood.

The TCR beta libraries were generated through quantitative 5'-RACE incorporating molecular barcodes. One entry per CDR3 protein results from TCRdb running MiXCR on the 5' RACE reads. In the table there are about 840,000 distinct CDR3 sequences, roughly 12% of which are singletons. The sequencing input was blood, either unsorted or a sorted T cell fraction (not recorded which). The rearrangement links TRBV7-2 to TRBJ2-3; 10 bases map to TRBD2. The receptor was isolated from a male donor with ankylosing spondylitis. Here the CDR3 DNA reads TGTGCCTGCCTACGACTAGCGGGCGGTACGCAGTATTTT. It encodes CACLRLAGGTQYF. Full variable domain (missing parts from reference TRBV7-2 and TRBJ2-3): GAGVSQSPSNKVTEKGKDVELRCDPISGHTALYWYRQSLGQGLEFLIYFQGNSAPDKSGLPSDRFSAERTGGSVSTLTIQRTQQEDSAVYLCACLRLAGGTQYFGPGTRLTVL.